The rows below give T cell receptor beta chains drawn from one sample of a study of blood T cells in healthy people across ages. MiXCR, applied by TCRdb to the 5' RACE reads, yields one record per CDR3 protein. This sample has 1.8 million or so distinct CDR3 sequences, with 39% found just once. Sequences were obtained from blood. Receptor source: a human donor in good health. The CDR3 runs from the conserved cysteine through the conserved F or W. Fields, in order: D gene, V gene, clone size, J gene, CDR3 DNA, CDR3 protein. A D gene is named only where the DNA matches it firmly. Rows give clone size only sometimes, using once, few, many, or a class for an expanded clone.

>-|TRBV10-3|-|TRBJ1-5
TGTGCCATCGGATCAGGGGGCAATCAGCCCCAGCATTTT
CAIGSGGNQPQHF
>-|TRBV11-2|many|TRBJ2-7
TGTGCCAGCAGCTTAGATAATACAGGGTCCTACGAGCAGTACTTC
CASSLDNTGSYEQYF
>-|TRBV20-1|-|TRBJ2-7
TGCAGTGCCGCCATCGGGGCTCGGTGGGAGCAGTACTTC
CSAAIGARWEQYF
>TRBD1|TRBV18|-|TRBJ1-6
TGTGCCAGCTCACCTCCTGGACAGGGTGATTCACCCCTCCACTTT
CASSPPGQGDSPLHF
>-|TRBV20-1|few|TRBJ2-3
TGCAGTGCTAGAGATTGGGGCCTAGCTAGGGGCACAGATACGCAGTATTTT
CSARDWGLARGTDTQYF
>-|TRBV4-1|-|TRBJ1-1
TGCGCCAGCAGCCAACCGTGGGTATCCACTGAAGCTTTCTTT
CASSQPWVSTEAFF
>-|TRBV20-1|few|TRBJ2-3
TGCAGTGCCCGGAAAGCCGGAGATACGCAGTATTTT
CSARKAGDTQYF
>-|TRBV29-1|few|TRBJ2-2
TGCAGCGTTGAAGATATATGGGGGTCCCCCACCGGGGAGCTGTTTTTT
CSVEDIWGSPTGELFF
>-|TRBV12-3/TRBV12-4|few|TRBJ2-5
TGTGCCAGCAGTTTACCCAACTCGGGTAAAGAGACCCAGTACTTC
CASSLPNSGKETQYF
>-|TRBV20-1|-|TRBJ1-2
TGCAGTGCTAGAGACTTCTCGGGGGAGGCATACTATGGCTACACCTTC
CSARDFSGEAYYGYTF
>-|TRBV7-9|-|TRBJ2-7
TGTGCCAGCAGGGGGCTCGGGCGGAGCTACGAGCAGTACTTC
CASRGLGRSYEQYF
>-|TRBV12-3/TRBV12-4|-|TRBJ2-1
TGTGCCAGCAGTTCCAGGACTACTAATGAGCAGTTCTTC
CASSSRTTNEQFF
>TRBD1|TRBV7-2|-|TRBJ1-6
TGTGCCAGCAGCCCTAGGGGGGGACAGGGAAAATCACCCCTCCACTTT
CASSPRGGQGKSPLHF
>-|TRBV9|few|TRBJ2-5
TGTGCCAGTTCACTTACGGGGAATTACCAAGAGACCCAGTACTTC
CASSLTGNYQETQYF
>-|TRBV7-9|-|TRBJ2-7
TGTGCCAGCAGCTTAGCTGACTGGGACGAGCAGTACTTC
CASSLADWDEQYF
>TRBD1|TRBV12-3/TRBV12-4|-|TRBJ2-1
TGTGCCAGCAGAAAGACAGGGTTACCCTACAATGAGCAGTTCTTC
CASRKTGLPYNEQFF
>-|TRBV5-1|few|TRBJ2-1
TGCGCCAGCAGCTACTCGACCGGGACAACCAATGAGCAGTTCTTC
CASSYSTGTTNEQFF
>TRBD2|TRBV6-2/TRBV6-3|few|TRBJ2-1
TGTGCCATCGCGGGGGGGCCTCTCTATGAGCAGTTCTTC
CAIAGGPLYEQFF
>TRBD1|TRBV20-1|-|TRBJ1-5
TGCAGTGCTAGTTCCCTCGGGACAGGGGGTGCTCAGCCCCAGCATTTT
CSASSLGTGGAQPQHF
>-|TRBV21-1|-|TRBJ1-2
TGTGCCAGCCCGGACAGCCTCTATGGCTACACCTTC
CASPDSLYGYTF
>TRBD1|TRBV7-2|few|TRBJ2-5
TGTGCCAGCAGCTCATCACAGGGGGCAGGGGAGACCCAGTACTTC
CASSSSQGAGETQYF
>-|TRBV5-8|-|TRBJ2-1
TGTGCCAGCAGCTTCTCAGGGAACCCGGCGCTCTACAATGAGCAGTTCTTC
CASSFSGNPALYNEQFF
>-|TRBV5-5|-|TRBJ2-7
TGTGCCAACAGCTTTGGAATTCAAACCTACGAGCAGTACTTC
CANSFGIQTYEQYF
>TRBD2|TRBV7-6|-|TRBJ2-5
TGTGCCAGCAGCTTTAGCGGGGGGGCACAAGAGACCCAGTACTTC
CASSFSGGAQETQYF
>-|TRBV12-5|few|TRBJ2-1
TGTGCTAGTGGTTTCGAGGTTCGCTCCTACAATGAGCAGTTCTTC
CASGFEVRSYNEQFF
>-|TRBV28|few|TRBJ2-4
TGTGCCAGCAGTTTATTTATAGGGTTCGAAAACATTCAGTACTTC
CASSLFIGFENIQYF
>TRBD1|TRBV20-1|-|TRBJ2-7
TGCAGTGCTATGCGGGACAGGGGCTACGAGCAGTACTTC
CSAMRDRGYEQYF